The sequence of this T cell receptor (beta chain) was determined in a study of human T cells and chemical hapten exposure. TCRdb reprocessed the RACE reads via MiXCR and lists one record per CDR3 protein. The repertoire holds 89,000 or so distinct CDR3 sequences, with about 6.6% as singletons. This CDR3 has 12 residues. The germline gives CDR1 LNHDA, CDR2 SQIVND (reference sequence). The V and J ends lost 8 bases and 1 base respectively, with 8 bases between them. Time point defined: patch test 2, 6 weeks after DPC sensitization. Treatment indicated: therapeutic diphenylcyclopropenone sensitization with weekly scalp DPC.

The clonotype was recovered from a woman aged 30 to 39 with alopecia areata. Some clones in this sample may be carry-over from other donors' samples. The source material was whole blood, sampled in connection with sensitization to the hapten diphenylcyclopropenone (DPC). This chain connects TRBV19 to TRBJ2-5; D is undetermined. Here the CDR3 reads CASGVAQETQYF. The CDR3 bases are TGTGCCAGTGGTGTTGCCCAAGAGACCCAGTACTTC. The variable domain in full, with the rest retrieved from reference TRBV19 and TRBJ2-5, is DGGITQSPKYLFRKEGQNVTLSCEQNLNHDAMYWYRQDPGQGLRLIYYSQIVNDFQKGDIAEGYSVSREKKESFPLTVTSAQKNPTAFYLCASGVAQETQYFGPGTRLLVL.